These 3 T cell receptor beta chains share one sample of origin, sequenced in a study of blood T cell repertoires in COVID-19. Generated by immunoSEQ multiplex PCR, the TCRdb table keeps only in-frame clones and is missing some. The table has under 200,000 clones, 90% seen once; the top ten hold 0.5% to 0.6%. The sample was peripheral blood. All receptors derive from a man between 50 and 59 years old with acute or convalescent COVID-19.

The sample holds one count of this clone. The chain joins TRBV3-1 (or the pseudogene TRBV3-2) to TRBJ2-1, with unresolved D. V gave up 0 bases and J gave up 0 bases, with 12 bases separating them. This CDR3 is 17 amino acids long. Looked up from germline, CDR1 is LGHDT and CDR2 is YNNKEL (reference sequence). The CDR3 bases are TGTGCCAGCAGCCAAGATGGGCCGGTGCGCTCCTACAATGAGCAGTTCTTC. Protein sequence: CASSQDGPVRSYNEQFF.

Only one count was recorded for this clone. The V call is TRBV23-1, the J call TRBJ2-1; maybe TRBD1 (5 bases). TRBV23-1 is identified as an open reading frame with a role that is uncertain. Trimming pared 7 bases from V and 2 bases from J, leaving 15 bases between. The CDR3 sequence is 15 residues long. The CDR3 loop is CASTPQGRAYNEQFF. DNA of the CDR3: TGCGCCAGCACTCCCCAGGGTAGGGCCTACAATGAGCAGTTCTTC.

CDR3 loop: CASSSTGGTYEQYF. DNA for the CDR3: TGCGCCAGCAGCTCCACAGGGGGGACCTACGAGCAGTACTTC. The chain employs TRBV5-1 and TRBJ2-7; 8 positions match TRBD1. CDR3 length: 14 amino acids. V trimming: 3 bases; J trimming: 2 bases; junction bases outside the gene matches: 4. CDR1 and CDR2 from the germline V gene are SGHRS and YFSETQ. The variable domain in full, with the rest retrieved from reference TRBV5-1 and TRBJ2-7, is KAGVTQTPRYLIKTRGQQVTLSCSPISGHRSVSWYQQTPGQGLQFLFEYFSETQRNKGNFPGRFSGRQFSNSRSEMNVSTLELGDSALYLCASSSTGGTYEQYFGPGTRLTVT.